This is a list of T cell receptor beta chains from one sample in a study of blood T cell repertoires in COVID-19. Generated by immunoSEQ multiplex PCR, the TCRdb table keeps only in-frame clones and is missing some. The sample carries around 100,000 clones, about 91% recorded once. The sample consisted of peripheral blood. The origin of the receptors is a human donor with active COVID-19. The donor label of this sample is uncertain. CDR3s include the opening cysteine and the closing phenylalanine or tryptophan. D genes are given only for firm matches. Expanded clones are given a class, and other clones once, few, many or no size at all.

J: TRBJ1-2
D: TRBD1
size: -
V: TRBV19
CDR3: CASSTWDRTNYGYTF
DNA: TGTGCCAGTAGTACCTGGGACAGAACTAACTATGGCTACACCTTC

J: TRBJ1-4
D: TRBD1
size: few
V: TRBV20-1
CDR3: CSAIQGEKLFF
DNA: TGCAGTGCGATACAGGGGGAAAAACTGTTTTTT

J: TRBJ1-1
D: -
size: -
V: TRBV12-5
CDR3: CASGLSGEAFF
DNA: TGTGCTAGTGGTTTGTCGGGTGAAGCTTTCTTT

J: TRBJ2-7
D: -
size: -
V: TRBV2
CDR3: CASSEIRGGHEQYF
DNA: TGTGCCAGCAGTGAAATCCGAGGCGGGCACGAGCAGTACTTC

J: TRBJ2-1
D: TRBD2
size: -
V: TRBV14
CDR3: CASSQGLAGGATYNEQFF
DNA: TGTGCCAGCAGCCAAGGACTAGCGGGGGGGGCTACCTACAATGAGCAGTTCTTC

J: TRBJ1-1
D: -
size: -
V: TRBV19
CDR3: CASLPKGGNTEAFF
DNA: TGTGCCAGTCTCCCGAAGGGAGGGAACACTGAAGCTTTCTTT

J: TRBJ2-3
D: TRBD2
size: -
V: TRBV7-2
CDR3: CASSLASGALHGTQYF
DNA: TGTGCCAGCAGCTTAGCTAGCGGGGCCCTCCACGGTACGCAGTATTTT

J: TRBJ2-7
D: -
size: -
V: TRBV6-1
CDR3: CASSEPGTYEQYF
DNA: TGTGCCAGCAGTGAACCAGGGACATACGAGCAGTACTTC

J: TRBJ1-2
D: -
size: once
V: TRBV5-6
CDR3: CASSSARTASGTF
DNA: TGTGCCAGCAGCTCCGCCCGGACTGCTTCTGGTACCTTC

J: TRBJ1-5
D: TRBD1
size: -
V: TRBV18
CDR3: CASSPGQHSNQPQHF
DNA: TGTGCCAGCTCACCGGGACAGCATAGCAATCAGCCCCAGCATTTT

J: TRBJ2-1
D: TRBD1
size: once
V: TRBV4-3
CDR3: CASSQDPGQGAMHEQFF
DNA: TGCGCCAGCAGCCAGGACCCGGGACAGGGGGCAATGCATGAGCAGTTCTTC

J: TRBJ1-6
D: -
size: -
V: TRBV9
CDR3: CASSVGGGTDSPLHF
DNA: TGTGCCAGCAGCGTAGGGGGGGGGACTGATTCACCCCTCCACTTT

J: TRBJ2-3
D: -
size: -
V: TRBV27
CDR3: CASSRLGDTQYF
DNA: TGTGCCAGCAGTCGACTAGGGGATACGCAGTATTTT

J: TRBJ2-7
D: TRBD2
size: -
V: TRBV2
CDR3: CASKQGRLAGDYEQYF
DNA: TGTGCCAGCAAACAGGGTAGACTAGCGGGGGACTACGAGCAGTACTTC

J: TRBJ1-4
D: TRBD1
size: once
V: TRBV12-5
CDR3: CASGPTGENEKLFF
DNA: TGTGCTAGTGGCCCGACAGGGGAGAATGAAAAACTGTTTTTT

J: TRBJ1-5
D: TRBD1
size: few
V: TRBV7-9
CDR3: CASSMTGEHQPQHF
DNA: TGTGCCAGCAGCATGACAGGGGAGCATCAGCCCCAGCATTTT

J: TRBJ1-4
D: TRBD1
size: -
V: TRBV6-5
CDR3: CASTYNRGSNEKLFF
DNA: TGTGCCAGCACTTATAACAGGGGATCTAATGAAAAACTGTTTTTT

J: TRBJ2-7
D: TRBD1
size: -
V: TRBV5-4
CDR3: CASSQQGDYEQYF
DNA: TGTGCCAGCAGCCAACAGGGGGACTACGAGCAGTACTTC

J: TRBJ2-3
D: TRBD2
size: -
V: TRBV5-1
CDR3: CASSSKRGASTDTQYF
DNA: TGCGCCAGCAGCTCGAAGCGGGGGGCTAGCACAGATACGCAGTATTTT

J: TRBJ1-1
D: -
size: -
V: TRBV9
CDR3: CASSPGNRAEAFF
DNA: TGTGCCAGCAGCCCCGGTAACAGAGCTGAAGCTTTCTTT

J: TRBJ2-7
D: -
size: -
V: TRBV7-2
CDR3: CASSLVATGLRF
DNA: TGTGCCAGCAGCTTAGTCGCGACAGGCCTAAGATTC

J: TRBJ2-5
D: -
size: -
V: TRBV21-1
CDR3: CASSLKRGGANQETQYF
DNA: TGTGCCAGCAGCCTCAAACGTGGAGGGGCAAATCAAGAGACCCAGTACTTC

J: TRBJ2-5
D: TRBD2
size: once
V: TRBV28
CDR3: CASSFSSGAQETQYF
DNA: TGTGCCAGCAGTTTTAGTAGCGGGGCCCAAGAGACCCAGTACTTC

J: TRBJ2-2
D: -
size: -
V: TRBV5-4
CDR3: CASSDEEATGELFF
DNA: TGTGCCAGCAGCGACGAGGAGGCCACCGGGGAGCTGTTTTTT

J: TRBJ2-7
D: -
size: -
V: TRBV11-2
CDR3: CASSLEQAAYEQYF
DNA: TGTGCCAGCAGCTTAGAACAGGCGGCCTACGAGCAGTACTTC

J: TRBJ2-2
D: -
size: -
V: TRBV6-5
CDR3: CASSLTRRGGGELFF
DNA: TGTGCCAGCAGTCTCACCCGCAGGGGCGGCGGGGAGCTGTTTTTT

J: TRBJ2-7
D: TRBD2
size: -
V: TRBV29-1
CDR3: CSGGSLYEQYF
DNA: TGCAGCGGCGGGAGTCTCTACGAGCAGTACTTC

J: TRBJ1-1
D: -
size: -
V: TRBV5-1
CDR3: CASSLGRGLTEAFF
DNA: TGCGCCAGCAGTTTGGGGCGGGGTTTAACTGAAGCTTTCTTT

J: TRBJ2-7
D: TRBD1
size: -
V: TRBV9
CDR3: CASSVGQGGYEQYF
DNA: TGTGCCAGCAGCGTAGGACAGGGGGGTTACGAGCAGTACTTC

J: TRBJ1-6
D: TRBD1
size: -
V: TRBV6-5
CDR3: CASSYSRDRGSPLHF
DNA: TGTGCCAGCAGTTACTCTAGGGACAGGGGATCACCCCTCCACTTT

J: TRBJ2-1
D: -
size: -
V: TRBV19
CDR3: CASTGFYNEQFF
DNA: TGTGCCAGTACAGGGTTCTACAATGAGCAGTTCTTC

J: TRBJ1-1
D: -
size: -
V: TRBV20-1
CDR3: CSARSNTEAFF
DNA: TGCAGTGCTAGATCTAACACTGAAGCTTTCTTT

J: TRBJ1-3
D: TRBD1
size: -
V: TRBV10-1
CDR3: CASSGSPGQGGNTIYF
DNA: TGCGCCAGCAGTGGGTCGCCGGGACAGGGCGGAAACACCATATATTTT

J: TRBJ1-5
D: TRBD1
size: -
V: TRBV24-1
CDR3: CATSDPGQGGNQPQHF
DNA: TGTGCCACCAGTGATCCTGGACAGGGGGGGAATCAGCCCCAGCATTTT

J: TRBJ2-1
D: TRBD1
size: -
V: TRBV24-1
CDR3: CATSDPFGQVDNNEQFF
DNA: TGTGCCACCAGTGACCCGTTCGGACAGGTAGATAACAATGAGCAGTTCTTC

J: TRBJ2-1
D: TRBD2
size: -
V: TRBV14
CDR3: CASRRGSSYNEQFF
DNA: TGTGCCAGCAGGCGGGGGAGCTCCTACAATGAGCAGTTCTTC

J: TRBJ2-3
D: TRBD1
size: -
V: TRBV20-1
CDR3: CSARTGGQQYF
DNA: TGCAGTGCCAGGACAGGGGGACAACAGTATTTT

J: TRBJ1-2
D: -
size: few
V: TRBV9
CDR3: CASDKGENYGYTF
DNA: TGTGCCAGCGATAAGGGGGAAAACTATGGCTACACCTTC

J: TRBJ1-1
D: -
size: -
V: TRBV2
CDR3: CASRSGAGAFF
DNA: TGTGCCAGCAGGTCAGGGGCTGGAGCTTTCTTT

J: TRBJ2-4
D: -
size: -
V: TRBV5-5
CDR3: CASSLERPRLLIAKNIQYF
DNA: TGTGCCAGCAGCTTGGAGCGACCGCGATTACTTATAGCCAAAAACATTCAGTACTTC